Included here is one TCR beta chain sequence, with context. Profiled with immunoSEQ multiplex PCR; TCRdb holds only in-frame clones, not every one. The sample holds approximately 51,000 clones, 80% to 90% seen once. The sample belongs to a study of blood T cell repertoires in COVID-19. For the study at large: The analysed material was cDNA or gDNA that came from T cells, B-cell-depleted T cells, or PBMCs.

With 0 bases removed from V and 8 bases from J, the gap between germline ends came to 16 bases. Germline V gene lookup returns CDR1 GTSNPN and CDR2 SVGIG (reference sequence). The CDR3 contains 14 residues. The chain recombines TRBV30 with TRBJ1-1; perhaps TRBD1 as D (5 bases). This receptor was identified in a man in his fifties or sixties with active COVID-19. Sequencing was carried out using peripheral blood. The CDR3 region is CAWSVHRIKIEAFF. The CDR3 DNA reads TGTGCCTGGAGTGTGCACAGGATTAAAATCGAAGCTTTCTTT.